One and the same sample provided the 16 T cell receptor beta chains below, sequenced in a study of spatial heterogeneity in lung cancer. Sample time point: sample taken at primary tumor resection. TCRdb processed the 5' RACE reads anew with MiXCR; each CDR3 protein has one entry. Of some 6,000 distinct CDR3 sequences in the sample, 9.1% are singletons; the top ten hold roughly 27%. Antigens of these TCRs are unknown. Whole-study findings and limits: Mutation tallies in tumors tracked expanded intratumoral alpha and beta TCR counts.

The sample here was lung tumor tissue, taken at surgery. The receptors originated from a female donor with early-stage non-small cell lung cancer.

Sample share makes this clonotype large. V is TRBV2 and J is TRBJ2-7; D is possibly TRBD2 (6 bases). The CDR3 is 15 residues long. Germline-derived CDR1 and CDR2 are SNHLY and FYNNEI. The V end was cut by 7 bases, the J end by 4 bases, with 20 bases between. As DNA, the CDR3 is TGTGCCAGCACCGCATGGAGGGGAGGAGGGTACGAGCAGTACTTC. Encoded protein: CASTAWRGGGYEQYF.

This clonotype qualifies as medium-sized. The V and J genes are TRBV7-2 and TRBJ2-3; 8 bases fit TRBD1. Looked up from germline, CDR1 is SGHTA and CDR2 is FQGNSA. CDR3 length: 15 residues. The V gene end was trimmed by 1 base and the J gene end by 2 bases; junction bases not matched to a gene: 2. This CDR3 is CASSLGDRTTDTQYF. The CDR3, as DNA: TGTGCCAGCAGCTTAGGGGACAGGACCACAGATACGCAGTATTTT.

The V call is TRBV28, the J call TRBJ1-2; a weak D match, TRBD1 (5 bases). Germline V gives CDR1 MDHEN, CDR2 SYDVKM. CDR3 length: 12 amino acids. V was pared by 2 bases and J by 6 bases, with 7 bases between. The CDR3 DNA reads TGTGCCAGCAGTTTAACGGGGGATGGCTACACCTTC. The encoded protein is CASSLTGDGYTF.

Ten or more counts support this clonotype. The rearrangement uses TRBV12-3 or TRBV12-4 and TRBJ1-1; TRBD1 aligns across 9 bases. V shed 1 base, J shed 12 bases, and the junction held 3 bases outside the gene matches. This CDR3 contains 12 residues. This CDR3 reads CASSLVTGGTFF. The CDR3 nucleotides read TGTGCCAGCAGTTTAGTGACAGGGGGAACTTTCTTT.

This clonotype was picked up many times. This chain's CDR3 is CASALGPYNEQFF. CDR3 nucleotide sequence: TGTGCTAGTGCCCTCGGGCCCTACAATGAGCAGTTCTTC. The chain employs TRBV12-5 and TRBJ2-1, with unresolved D. Per germline, CDR1 LGHNT and CDR2 FRNRAP. This CDR3 is built from 13 residues. V was cut by 7 bases and J by 2 bases, with 9 bases left in between. The full variable domain, completed using reference TRBV12-5 and TRBJ2-1, is DARVTQTPRHKVTEMGQEVTMRCQPILGHNTVFWYRQTMMQGLELLAYFRNRAPLDDSGMPKDRFSAEMPDATLATLKIQPSEPRDSAVYFCASALGPYNEQFFGPGTRLTVL.

This clonotype was observed many times. The rearrangement uses TRBV23-1 and TRBJ2-7; D remains ambiguous. TRBV23-1 is reported as an ORF; its role is uncertain. The CDR3 has 11 residues. V was clipped by 0 bases and J by 6 bases, with 3 bases between them. This CDR3 is CASSQSGEQYF. The CDR3, as DNA: TGCGCCAGCAGTCAATCTGGCGAGCAGTACTTC.

Many counts were recorded for this clonotype. The V call is TRBV3-1, the J call TRBJ2-3; TRBD2 agrees at 11 bases. Trimming removed 3 bases from V and 1 base from J; junction bases left unmatched: 0. Germline V gene data show CDR1 as LGHDT and CDR2 as YNNKEL (reference sequence). The length of the CDR3 is 15 residues. The CDR3 sequence: CASSQTSGGTDTQYF. The CDR3 nucleotides are TGTGCCAGCAGCCAGACTAGCGGGGGCACAGATACGCAGTATTTT.

This clonotype was found many times. This chain links TRBV15 with TRBJ1-2, with D possibly matching TRBD1 (5 bases). This CDR3 contains 13 residues. The germline V gene encodes CDR1 LNHNV and CDR2 YYDKDF (reference sequence). The CDR3 loop reads CASSGRDFYGYTF. Here the CDR3 DNA reads TGTGCGTCCTCAGGGAGGGATTTCTATGGCTACACCTTC. Full variable domain (outside the CDR3, taken from reference TRBV15 and TRBJ1-2): DAMVIQNPRYQVTQFGKPVTLSCSQTLNHNVMYWYQQKSSQAPKLLFHYYDKDFNNEADTPDNFQSRRPNTSFCFLDIRSPGLGDTAMYLCASSGRDFYGYTFGSGTRLTVV.

Within the sample, this clonotype is medium-sized. The J gene is TRBJ2-7, the V gene TRBV4-1; 7 bases agree with TRBD2. The V gene end was trimmed by 4 bases and the J gene end by 5 bases; junction bases not matched to a gene: 8. The CDR3 length is 14 residues. The germline CDR1 and CDR2 sequences are MGHRA and YSYEKL. The CDR3 spells CASSRQPGRDEQYF. For the CDR3, the DNA is TGCGCCAGCAGCCGCCAACCGGGGAGGGACGAGCAGTACTTC.

By its share, this clonotype is medium-sized. This chain connects TRBV7-2 to TRBJ1-1, with 7 bases aligning to TRBD1. This CDR3 has 13 amino acids. Germline CDR1 is SGHTA and CDR2 is FQGNSA. Losses at the gene ends were 4 bases for V and 5 bases for J; bases not matched to a gene: 4. The CDR3 loop is CASSSTGRTEAFF. In DNA form, the CDR3 reads TGTGCCAGCAGCTCGACAGGGCGGACTGAAGCTTTCTTT.

This clonotype was found a few times. This chain links TRBV7-2 with TRBJ2-1; D is tentatively TRBD1 or TRBD2 (5 bases each). This CDR3 region has 15 residues. V dropped 0 bases and J dropped 0 bases, with 6 bases sitting between them. The V gene's germline CDR1 is SGHTA and CDR2 FQGNSA. CDR3 protein: CASSLAGVSYNEQFF. CDR3 nucleotide sequence: TGTGCCAGCAGCTTAGCGGGGGTCTCCTACAATGAGCAGTTCTTC.

This clonotype was detected ten times or more. V and J are TRBV10-2 and TRBJ2-7, with TRBD1 matching 10 bases. After removal of 7 bases from V and 2 bases from J, the junction contained 2 bases not matched to a gene. From germline, CDR1 is WSHSY and CDR2 SAAADI. This CDR3 has 13 residues. CDR3 loop: CASNDRGPYEQYF. The CDR3 nucleotides read TGCGCCAGCAACGACAGGGGGCCCTACGAGCAGTACTTC.

The chain recombines TRBV20-1 with TRBJ1-2; tentatively, D is TRBD1 (5 bases). Trimming left V 3 bases short and J 6 bases short, with 11 bases between. This CDR3 contains 12 residues. The germline gives CDR1 DFQATT, CDR2 SNEGSKA (reference sequence). For the CDR3, the DNA is TGCAGTGCTAGGCTACAGACAGATGGCTACACCTTC. Translating it yields CSARLQTDGYTF.

The chain couples TRBV11-2 to TRBJ1-2; D is ambiguous. The CDR3 is 13 residues long. Germline loops: CDR1 SGHAT, CDR2 FQNNGV. Trimming took 1 base from V and 3 from J, leaving 6 bases between them. CDR3 nucleotide sequence: TGTGCCAGCAGCTTAGGGACGGACTATGGCTACACCTTC. Translating gives CASSLGTDYGYTF.

Judged by abundance, this clonotype is medium-sized. V gene TRBV4-2 combines with J gene TRBJ2-1; 13 positions match TRBD2. The CDR3 is 17 residues long. The V and J ends lost 4 bases and 3 bases, in that order; junction bases with no gene match: 6. The germline gives CDR1 LGHNA, CDR2 YNFKEQ. The CDR3 protein is CASSRGLAGARYNEQFF. The CDR3 nucleotides read TGTGCCAGCAGCCGTGGACTAGCGGGGGCGCGCTACAATGAGCAGTTCTTC.

Within the sample, this clonotype is medium-sized. The genes are TRBV7-2 and TRBJ2-7; perhaps D is TRBD1 or TRBD2 (5 bases each). The V and J ends lost 6 bases and 2 bases respectively, with 14 bases between them. This CDR3 region has 14 residues. Germline CDR1 and CDR2: SGHTA and FQGNSA. CDR3 residues: CASRNGARTYEQYF. In nucleotides, the CDR3 is TGTGCCAGCAGGAACGGGGCTCGGACCTACGAGCAGTACTTC.